This record covers a single T cell receptor (beta chain). Its target is unknown. The data stem from a study of cytomegalovirus exposure and HLA in healthy donors. Turning to the study itself: Assignment to the Caucasian-associated ancestry cluster applied to approximately 80% of the approximately 360 genotyped donors. Notes on the study in general: Rare TCR sequences dominated, though some public TCRs recurred in many donors. The listing of 150 or so TCR beta chains classed them as cytomegalovirus-associated.

This CDR3 comprises 15 residues. Germline CDR1 is SGHTA and CDR2 is FQGNSA. V shed 0 bases and J shed 3 bases, with 11 bases lying between them. Primers: 60 Vbeta forward and 13 Jbeta reverse. The protocol was immunoSEQ multiplex PCR, while the TCRdb copy is restricted to in-frame clones and leaves out a portion. The sample lists approximately 150,000 clones, around four fifths occurring once. This chain uses TRBV7-2 with TRBJ2-5; D remains unclear. The sample taken for sequencing was PBMCs. The sequence came from a man aged 18 to 35 in good health and CMV-seropositive. The CDR3 DNA follows: TGTGCCAGCAGCTTAGCTCTATTAACGAAAGAGACCCAGTACTTC. Residues: CASSLALLTKETQYF.